Described below is a single T cell receptor beta chain sequence and its context. The data were taken from a study of blood T cell repertoires in COVID-19. Profiling relied on immunoSEQ multiplex PCR, and the TCRdb table lists in-frame clones only, not all of them. This sample has approximately 120,000 clones, with roughly 84% found just once. The J segment lost 14 bases and the V segment lost 6 bases, leaving 11 bases of the junction unmatched. This CDR3 has 13 residues. The germline V gene has CDR1 MNHEY and CDR2 SVGAGI. The source material was peripheral blood. The chain joins TRBV6-5 to TRBJ2-1, with 9 bases lining up with TRBD1. This TCR derives from an elderly woman with acute or convalescent COVID-19. CDR3 sequence: CASRTFGRDREFF. In DNA, the CDR3 is TGTGCCAGCAGAACCTTCGGCCGGGACAGGGAGTTCTTC.